The 15 T cell receptor beta chains below come from one sample, sequenced in a study of beta chain features in type 1 diabetes. Overall study results and limits: All four CD4+ subsets of Type 1 diabetes patients contained TCRB CDR3s that were moderately but significantly shorter.

The sequenced template was cDNA made from the entire isolated RNA. Measured with immunoSEQ multiplex PCR; TCRdb has only the in-frame clones, and not every one. The data show more than 250,000 clones, with 24% seen just once and about 0.012% held by the top ten. The antigens these receptors bind are not known. The sequenced sample consisted of naive CD4+ T cells from blood. These TCRs come from a woman in her 30s with type 1 diabetes.

CDR3 residues: CASSLRGVTGGGEQYF. CDR3 sequence (DNA): TGCGCCAGCAGCTTGAGGGGCGTGACAGGGGGCGGCGAGCAGTACTTC. The V and J genes are TRBV5-1 and TRBJ2-7; 10 positions match TRBD1. The junction had 10 bases not matched to a gene; V was cut back by 1 base and J by 6 bases. The CDR3 totals 16 residues. Per the germline V gene, CDR1 is SGHRS and CDR2 is YFSETQ.

This clone was observed a few times. This chain joins TRBV28 and TRBJ1-2; D is possibly TRBD1 (5 bases). The CDR3 runs to 13 residues. Trimming shortened V by 5 bases and J by 5 bases, and 12 bases separated the two germline ends. CDR1 is MDHEN and CDR2 is SYDVKM in the germline V gene. The CDR3: CASSAPGWYGYTF. CDR3 bases: TGTGCCAGCAGTGCGCCAGGGTGGTATGGCTACACCTTC.

Turning to this clone: The identical CDR3 is also encoded by other nucleotide sequences in the sample. The V and J genes are TRBV18 and TRBJ1-2; D is unresolved. This CDR3 has 13 residues. V lost 3 bases and J 4 bases, leaving 9 bases between the germline ends. Germline V gives CDR1 KGHSH, CDR2 LQKENI. The CDR3 protein is CASSPGGSYGYTF. The CDR3 bases are TGTGCCAGCTCACCCGGAGGAAGCTATGGCTACACCTTC.

In this sample, this clone turned up a few times. This chain uses TRBV5-1 with TRBJ1-1, with D perhaps TRBD1 (6 bases). V lost 2 bases and J 2 bases, leaving 13 bases between the germline ends. This CDR3 spans 15 amino acids. Germline values: CDR1 SGHRS, CDR2 YFSETQ. The CDR3 loop is CASSLQGSGNTEAFF. DNA of the CDR3: TGCGCCAGCAGCTTACAGGGTTCGGGAAACACTGAAGCTTTCTTT.

This chain links TRBV7-9 with TRBJ1-5; no firm D call. Germline V gene sequence: CDR1 SEHNR, CDR2 FQNEAQ (reference sequence). The CDR3 runs 13 residues. Between the trimmed V and J ends, which lost 2 bases and 7 bases, there was a span of 9 bases. Written as DNA, the CDR3 is TGTGCCAGCAGCTTATTCGAGGAACAGCCCCAGCATTTT. This translates into CASSLFEEQPQHF.

This clone was seen a few times. CDR3 DNA sequence: TGTGCCAGCAGCCCCCGATCGGCGGGCAATGAGCAGTTCTTC. The encoded protein is CASSPRSAGNEQFF. The chain uses TRBV7-9 and TRBJ2-1, with D possibly being TRBD2 (5 bases). From germline, CDR1 is SEHNR and CDR2 FQNEAQ (reference sequence). CDR3 length equals 14 residues. V lost 5 bases and J lost 6, with 14 bases in between.

This clone was observed a few times. This chain uses TRBV9 with TRBJ2-7, with TRBD2 as a possible D gene (6 bases). Germline assignment: CDR1 SGDLS and CDR2 YYNGEE. The CDR3 covers 15 residues. With 4 bases removed from V and 2 bases from J, the gap between germline ends came to 16 bases. CDR3 nucleotides: TGTGCCAGCAGCCCCCGTGGGGGGAGAACCTACGAGCAGTACTTC. Its translation is CASSPRGGRTYEQYF.

V and J are TRBV11-2 and TRBJ2-1, with 7 bases matching TRBD1. V lost 1 base to trimming and J lost 10 bases; unmatched junction nucleotides: 4. CDR1 is SGHAT and CDR2 is FQNNGV in the germline V gene. CDR3 size: 13 residues. The CDR3 region has the DNA TGTGCCAGCAGCTTAGTTCTCAGGGGGGAGCAGTTCTTC. This codes for CASSLVLRGEQFF.

V is TRBV10-2 and J is TRBJ2-2; TRBD2 aligns across 7 bases. V dropped 5 bases and J dropped 2; count of bases not matched to a gene: 2. This CDR3 has 14 residues. CDR1 and CDR2 (germline): WSHSY, SAAADI. The CDR3 DNA reads as TGCGCCAGCAGTCCTAGCGGTAACACCGGGGAGCTGTTTTTT. It encodes CASSPSGNTGELFF.

The V gene is TRBV7-3, the J gene TRBJ2-5; a weak D match, TRBD1 (6 bases). Looked up from germline, CDR1 is SGHTA and CDR2 is FQGTGA. The CDR3 is 14 residues long. The V gene lost 1 base and the J gene lost 5 bases, with 11 bases spanning the gap. CDR3 in amino acids: CASSLRGPGETQYF. CDR3 DNA sequence: TGTGCCAGCAGCTTAAGGGGGCCTGGGGAGACCCAGTACTTC.

This clone was counted only a few times. V gene TRBV13 combines with J gene TRBJ2-7; D may be TRBD1 (6 bases). The CDR3 is made up of 14 amino acids. The germline V gene has CDR1 PRHDT and CDR2 FYEKMQ (reference sequence). Trimming pared 5 bases from V and 4 bases from J, leaving 15 bases between. This CDR3 is CASSLLQGSYEQYF. CDR3 DNA: TGTGCCAGCAGCCTCTTGCAGGGGTCGTACGAGCAGTACTTC.

This clone has more than one count but fewer than ten. The J gene is TRBJ2-1, the V gene TRBV11-3; 8 nucleotides line up with TRBD1. Germline assignment: CDR1 SGHNT and CDR2 YENEEA. The CDR3 runs to 15 residues. V lost 4 bases to trimming and J lost 4 bases; unmatched junction nucleotides: 6. For the CDR3, the DNA is TGTGCCAGCAGCTCCTCAGGGGGCTCTTACAATGAGCAGTTCTTC. It specifies CASSSSGGSYNEQFF. Based on the CDR3 plus reference TRBV11-3 and TRBJ2-1, the full variable domain is EAGVVQSPRYKIIEKKQPVAFWCNPISGHNTLYWYLQNLGQGPELLIRYENEEAVDDSQLPKDRFSAERLKGVDSTLKIQPAELGDSAVYLCASSSSGGSYNEQFFGPGTRLTVL.

This clone came up a few times. The V call is TRBV7-9, the J call TRBJ1-2, with D uncertain. V was shortened by 4 bases and J by 4 bases, with 16 bases between the two germline ends. There are 15 residues in the CDR3. Germline-derived CDR1 and CDR2 are SEHNR and FQNEAQ (reference sequence). CDR3 sequence (DNA): TGTGCCAGCAGCTCCCGGACGCGGGATAGCTATGGCTACACCTTC. Translating it yields CASSSRTRDSYGYTF.

V gene TRBV19 combines with J gene TRBJ1-1, with D possibly matching TRBD1 (6 bases). Germline assignment: CDR1 LNHDA and CDR2 SQIVND (reference sequence). This CDR3 has 14 residues. Trimming shortened V by 7 bases and J by 2 bases, and 14 bases separated the two germline ends. Here the CDR3 reads CASNMWGLNTEAFF. CDR3 bases: TGTGCCAGTAATATGTGGGGGCTAAACACTGAAGCTTTCTTT.

V gene TRBV18 combines with J gene TRBJ2-5; 12 bases fit TRBD1. Germline V gene sequence: CDR1 KGHSH, CDR2 LQKENI. The CDR3 covers 15 residues. V trimming: 5 bases; J trimming: 9 bases; junction bases outside the gene matches: 10. The CDR3 here is CASSSGTGGIEPQYF. CDR3 in DNA: TGTGCCAGCTCATCGGGGACAGGGGGCATCGAGCCCCAGTACTTC.